Shown below are 14 T cell receptor beta chains from a single sample sequenced in a study of liver allograft versus peripheral blood T cells. At the level of the study: Repertoires of T cell receptors in transplanted livers were compared with recipients' peripheral blood repertoires.

TCRdb itself ran the reads through MiXCR, one entry per CDR3 protein. The table has approximately 15,000 distinct CDR3 sequences, roughly 22% seen once. The receptors shown here come from a human patient who had a liver transplant. Some T cells may be supplied by the graft donor.

The chain employs TRBV5-4 and TRBJ2-3; TRBD2 matches at 14 bases. This CDR3 is 15 amino acids long. Germline assignment: CDR1 SGHNT and CDR2 YYREEE (reference sequence). V was pared by 0 bases and J by 10 bases, with 4 bases of the junction left unmatched. This chain's CDR3 is CASSLAGTSGGSQYF. The CDR3 coding sequence is TGTGCCAGCAGCTTGGCAGGGACTAGCGGGGGTTCGCAGTATTTT.

This clonotype is medium-sized. For the CDR3, the DNA is TGTGCCAGCAGCATCCTGGGGGGCATGGCTTTCTTT. As protein: CASSILGGMAFF. The rearrangement links TRBV6-6 to TRBJ1-1; a possible D gene is TRBD1 (6 bases). The CDR3 is 12 residues long. Germline lookup yields CDR1 MNHNY and CDR2 SVGAGI (reference sequence). The ends were cut back, 6 bases at V and 11 bases at J, with 16 bases in the middle.

By sample fraction, this clonotype is medium-sized (0.01 to 0.1%). The rearrangement links TRBV6-1 to TRBJ1-2; 9 positions agree with TRBD1. The CDR3 is made up of 14 amino acids. Per the germline V gene, CDR1 is MNHNS and CDR2 is SASEGT. Trimming removed 2 bases from V and 6 bases from J; junction bases left unmatched: 4. The CDR3 DNA reads as TGTGCCAGCAGTGAACTGACAGGGGGGGATGGCTACACCTTC. Its translation is CASSELTGGDGYTF.

This clonotype was detected only once. The chain links TRBV5-6 to TRBJ2-2; TRBD1 might be the D (5 bases). The CDR3 is made up of 14 amino acids. V was pared by 2 bases and J by 5 bases, with 10 bases between. From germline, CDR1 is SGHDT and CDR2 YYEEEE. The CDR3 DNA is TGTGCCAGCAGCTTCAGGGCCGGGACCGGGGAGCTGTTTTTT. Its translation is CASSFRAGTGELFF.

This clonotype rates as medium-sized. V gene TRBV7-9 combines with J gene TRBJ1-1; TRBD1 matches 9 bases. V lost 8 bases and J lost 2; bases outside the gene matches: 3. The CDR3 runs 13 residues. In germline, CDR1 is SEHNR, CDR2 FQNEAQ (reference sequence). The DNA for the CDR3 is TGTGCCAGCGGGACAGGGACTAACACTGAAGCTTTCTTT. It translates to CASGTGTNTEAFF.

In this sample, this clonotype turned up many times. This chain joins TRBV19 and TRBJ1-5; a possible D gene is TRBD1 (6 bases). The V and J ends lost 4 bases and 6 bases respectively, with 13 bases between them. CDR3 length: 14 amino acids. Per the germline V gene, CDR1 is LNHDA and CDR2 is SQIVND (reference sequence). The CDR3 spells CASSTFRGPQPQHF. The DNA of the CDR3 is TGTGCCAGTAGTACTTTCAGGGGACCTCAGCCCCAGCATTTT.

Concerning this clonotype: Given a much more abundant clone one base away, this may be a read error. The chain is built from TRBV18 and TRBJ1-2, with a tentative D call TRBD1 (6 bases). Deletions cut 2 bases from V and 5 bases from J, with 12 bases between. The germline CDR1 and CDR2 sequences are KGHSH and LQKENI. CDR3 length: 14 residues. CDR3 protein: CASSPSADRYGYTF. CDR3 coding DNA: TGTGCCAGCTCACCATCGGCGGACAGATATGGCTACACCTTC. The full variable domain, its missing parts supplied by reference TRBV18 and TRBJ1-2, is NAGVMQNPRHLVRRRGQEARLRCSPMKGHSHVYWYRQLPEEGLKFMVYLQKENIIDESGMPKERFSAEFPKEGPSILRIQQVVRGDSAAYFCASSPSADRYGYTFGSGTRLTVV.

The sample holds a few counts of this clonotype. V and J are TRBV5-6 and TRBJ2-6, with D tentatively TRBD2 (5 bases). Germline loops: CDR1 SGHDT, CDR2 YYEEEE. Deletions cut 5 bases from V and 2 bases from J, with 11 bases between. This CDR3 contains 15 residues. In nucleotides, the CDR3 is TGTGCCAGCAGTTCAACAGCGGCTGGGGCCAACGTCCTGACTTTC. This sequence encodes CASSSTAAGANVLTF.

V usage is TRBV12-3 or TRBV12-4 and J usage is TRBJ1-2; D gene uncertain. V lost 4 bases to trimming and J lost 4 bases, with 10 bases between them. CDR3 size: 13 residues. CDR3: CASSSPTVYGYTF. Here the CDR3 DNA reads TGTGCCAGCAGTTCCCCGACGGTCTATGGCTACACCTTC.

This clonotype was observed at least ten times. The genes are TRBV10-3 and TRBJ1-6; 7 bases agree with TRBD1. The CDR3 length is 15 residues. Germline CDR1 ENHRY, CDR2 SYGVKD. V lost 2 bases and J lost 9; bases outside the gene matches: 7. In DNA, the CDR3 is TGTGCCATCAGTGAGCGGCGAGGGGGCAGTTCACCCCTCCACTTT. The encoded protein is CAISERRGGSSPLHF.

This clonotype appeared once. A much larger clone lies a single base off, so this may be a read error. The chain uses TRBV7-9 and TRBJ1-3, with unresolved D. V lost 8 bases, J lost 8 bases, and 16 bases lay in between. The CDR3 contains 13 residues. CDR1 is SEHNR, CDR2 FQNEAQ, per germline (reference sequence). In DNA, the CDR3 is TGTGCCAGCGAGGGAACCTCGGGATACACCATATATTTT. Residues: CASEGTSGYTIYF.

This clonotype was recorded at least ten times. Written as DNA, the CDR3 is TGTGCCAGTAGTACCCAGGTCGCTGGGGCCAACGTCCTGACTTTC. Its translation: CASSTQVAGANVLTF. This chain joins TRBV19 and TRBJ2-6; D not certain. The CDR3 loop spans 15 amino acids. V lost 4 bases to trimming and J lost 2 bases, with 9 bases between them. The V gene's germline CDR1 is LNHDA and CDR2 SQIVND (reference sequence).

This clonotype has a handful of counts. The chain employs TRBV6-6 and TRBJ2-7; 9 bases align to TRBD1. From germline, CDR1 is MNHNY and CDR2 SVGAGI (reference sequence). This CDR3 contains 15 residues. V shed 6 bases, J shed 5 bases, and the junction held 11 bases outside the gene matches. The CDR3 bases are TGTGCCAGCAGCCCTACCGGGACAGGGAAACACGAGCAGTACTTC. This translates into CASSPTGTGKHEQYF.

The chain couples TRBV7-2 to TRBJ2-1; D is possibly TRBD2 (7 bases). Trimming stripped 0 bases from V and 8 bases from J, with 14 bases between. The CDR3 is 15 amino acids. Germline loops: CDR1 SGHTA, CDR2 FQGNSA. The CDR3 nucleotides read TGTGCCAGCAGCTTAGCGCGTAGGGGGGGAGATGAGCAGTTCTTC. It specifies CASSLARRGGDEQFF.